The present entry profiles one T cell receptor (beta chain) with its context. Which antigen it targets is not known. Base qualities are not provided; no much larger clone lies one nucleotide away. This specimen belongs to a study of T cell changes during pregnancy in multiple sclerosis (dated by TCRdb to between 2018 and 2021). Regarding the research as a whole: Changes in the T cell repertoire over the course of pregnancy were examined in this study in women with multiple sclerosis.

Receptor amplification or capture employed the immunoSEQ multiplex PCR assay. Sourced from immuneACCESS, this table was stored by TCRdb with only in-frame sequences that have V and J called. A share of the clones is absent; for the studies checked, an unresolved V gene accounts for under half, and the remainder has no known explanation. This sample is represented by more than 30,000 clones; approximately 90% of them were singletons. Of the sample, 0.56% falls within the top ten clones. From cysteine to phenylalanine, the CDR3 is 16 amino acids long. The sequence is cut down to CDR3 DNA, 48 bases in frame from base 1. The junction carries 18 bases between V and J, which are trimmed by 5 bases and 4 bases respectively. The germline V gene (reference sequence) yields LNHDA for CDR1 and SQIVND for CDR2.

The V and J genes are TRBV19 and TRBJ1-5; D gene: possibly TRBD1, on 5 matching bases. The material was CD4+ T cells from peripheral blood mononuclear cells, obtained before pregnancy. This sequence originates from a female donor with multiple sclerosis, enrolled in a pregnancy study. Here the CDR3 is given as CASSLGVTRENQPQHF. The DNA is as follows: TGTGCCAGTAGTCTGGGGGTTACGCGGGAAAATCAGCCCCAGCATTTT.